A selection of T cell receptor beta chains follows, all from one sample in a study of tumor-infiltrating lymphocytes in localized non-small cell lung cancer. TCRdb's copy holds only in-frame clones and misses some; the assay was immunoSEQ multiplex PCR. The table shows tens of thousands of clones, with roughly 70% occurring only once. The sequenced material came from lung tumor tissue. The receptors derive from a human donor with non-small cell lung cancer. Both conserved end residues are part of each CDR3. A D gene is named only where the DNA matches it firmly. Clone size appears in some rows only: once, few, many, or a class for an expanded clone.

TRBD1 TRBJ2-3 TRBV25-1 - TGTGCCAGCAGTTCACGGACAGGGAGCTCAGATACGCAGTATTTT CASSSRTGSSDTQYF
TRBD1 TRBJ1-2 TRBV5-6 once TGTGCCAGCAGCCCGGGACAGGGAGGCTATGGCTACACCTTC CASSPGQGGYGYTF
TRBD2 TRBJ2-7 TRBV6-1 - TGTGCCAGCAGTGAAGCTGGGACTAGCTCCTACGAGCAGTACTTC CASSEAGTSSYEQYF
TRBD1 TRBJ1-2 TRBV19 once TGTGCCAGTAGTACCCCGGAGAGGGGGCTGGTTGGCTACACCTTC CASSTPERGLVGYTF
TRBD1 TRBJ2-2 TRBV9 - TGTGCCAGCAGCGTAGCCCATCCGGACAGGGTGAACACCGGGGAGCTGTTTTTT CASSVAHPDRVNTGELFF
TRBD2 TRBJ2-3 TRBV5-4 - TGTGCCAGCAGCCCGGGACTAGCGGGGAACACAGATACGCAGTATTTT CASSPGLAGNTDTQYF
- TRBJ2-7 TRBV19 - TGTGCCAGTAGGTTAAGGGATTCTTGGCGGGAAGGCTACGAGCAGTACTTC CASRLRDSWREGYEQYF
TRBD1 TRBJ1-5 TRBV27 - TGTGCCAGCAGTTCGGGACAGGGCAATCAGCCCCAGCATTTT CASSSGQGNQPQHF
- TRBJ2-7 TRBV5-4 - TGTGCCAGCAGCACCGGGACACGTAACTCCTACGAGCAGTACTTC CASSTGTRNSYEQYF
- TRBJ2-6 TRBV6-1 - TGTGCCAGCCAGCCGGACCGCCCTGGAGCCAACGTCCTGACTTTC CASQPDRPGANVLTF
TRBD1 TRBJ2-7 TRBV29-1 - TGCAGCGTTTCTAGGGGGCTCGAAGCTACCTACGAGCAGTACTTC CSVSRGLEATYEQYF
- TRBJ2-2 TRBV5-1 - TGCGCCAGCACCAAACCCGAAACCGGGGAGCTGTTTTTT CASTKPETGELFF
- TRBJ2-7 TRBV4-2 - TGTGCCAGCAGCCAAGAGGCCATTTACGAGCAGTACTTC CASSQEAIYEQYF
- TRBJ2-7 TRBV6-5 - TGTGCCAGCAGTCCTACCTACAACCGATACGAGCAGTACTTC CASSPTYNRYEQYF
- TRBJ2-5 TRBV7-7 - TGTGCCAGCAGCTTAGTTCCAGGCCTCCAAGAGACCCAGTACTTC CASSLVPGLQETQYF
TRBD1 TRBJ2-1 TRBV27 - TGTGCCAGCATCAGCAGGACAGGGGGTTTCAATGAGCAGTTCTTC CASISRTGGFNEQFF
- TRBJ1-5 TRBV15 - TGTGCCACCAGCAGAGATCGCGGGGCAGGCAATCAGCCCCAGCATTTT CATSRDRGAGNQPQHF
- TRBJ2-1 TRBV5-6 - TGTGCCAGCAGCTCCCCGGAGTGGGGGTTAAGAGACAATGAGCAGTTCTTC CASSSPEWGLRDNEQFF
- TRBJ2-7 TRBV30 once TGTGCCTGGAGTGTTTCAGCGGCGAGTGTCTACGAGCAGTACTTC CAWSVSAASVYEQYF
TRBD2 TRBJ2-1 TRBV12-5 - TGTGCTAGTGCCCCAGGACTAGCGAAGGCAAATGAGCAGTTCTTC CASAPGLAKANEQFF
- TRBJ2-7 TRBV5-1 - TGCGCCAGTTCAACTAACTACGAGCAGTACTTC CASSTNYEQYF
- TRBJ2-6 TRBV18 - TGTGCCAGCTCACCGGAAAGCGTAAGCTCTGGGGCCAACGTCCTGACTTTC CASSPESVSSGANVLTF
- TRBJ2-7 TRBV30 - TGTGCCTGGAGTGTACTCCGGGCAGGGAGATCCCACGAGCAGTACTTC CAWSVLRAGRSHEQYF
- TRBJ2-2 TRBV11-3 - TGTGCCAGCAGCCTTACACGAGTTGGGGGCTCCGGGGAGCTGTTTTTT CASSLTRVGGSGELFF
- TRBJ1-1 TRBV6-6 - TGTGCCAGCAGTTCCACTGGGGGAGCTTTCTTT CASSSTGGAFF
- TRBJ2-5 TRBV28 once TGTGCCAGCAGTTCCCAAGAGACCCAGTACTTC CASSSQETQYF
- TRBJ1-1 TRBV6-6 - TGTGCCAGCAGAAAGGGGGGGAACACTGAAGCTTTCTTT CASRKGGNTEAFF
- TRBJ2-7 TRBV5-8 - TGTGCCAGCACCCTCTTCCCATCCGAGCAGTACTTC CASTLFPSEQYF
TRBD1 TRBJ1-5 TRBV7-2 - TGTGCCAGCAGCCGGACAGGGGGCAATCAGCCCCAGCATTTT CASSRTGGNQPQHF
- TRBJ1-1 TRBV6-4 - TGTGCCAGCAGTGTACGCTCGAACACTGAAGCTTTCTTT CASSVRSNTEAFF
- TRBJ2-2 TRBV5-1 medium-sized TGCGCCAGCAGCTTGGAACATCAACGGGACACCGGGGAGCTGTTTTTT CASSLEHQRDTGELFF
TRBD2 TRBJ2-7 TRBV28 - TGTGCCACCAGACTAGCGGGAGGATCCTACGAGCAGTACTTC CATRLAGGSYEQYF
TRBD1 TRBJ2-7 TRBV6-1 - TGTGCCAGCAGTGGAGGCAGGGGGAAAGGGAGCTCCTACGAGCAGTACTTC CASSGGRGKGSSYEQYF
- TRBJ1-5 TRBV28 once TGTGCCAGCAGTTCCATACAGCCCCAGCATTTT CASSSIQPQHF
- TRBJ2-5 TRBV11-2 - TGTGCCAGCAGCTCCTCCGCAGGGGCCCAAGAGACCCAGTACTTC CASSSSAGAQETQYF
- TRBJ1-1 TRBV4-2 - TGTGCCAGCAGCCAAGAGTCCAGGGGGAACACTGAAGCTTTCTTT CASSQESRGNTEAFF
TRBD1 TRBJ2-2 TRBV6-1 - TGTGCCAGCAGTGATCGGGCAGGGGGCGGCGGGGAGCTGTTTTTT CASSDRAGGGGELFF
TRBD2 TRBJ2-7 TRBV7-6 - TGTGCCAGCAGCTTAGGGGGGACTAGCGGGAGGTGGGAGCAGTACTTC CASSLGGTSGRWEQYF
- TRBJ2-1 TRBV18 few TGTGCCAGCTCACCACCGTCTAGCGGAGGGGGGAATGAGCAGTTCTTC CASSPPSSGGGNEQFF
TRBD1 TRBJ1-5 TRBV29-1 few TGCAGCGTGGGGGGACAGGGTGATCAGCCCCAGCATTTT CSVGGQGDQPQHF
TRBD2 TRBJ2-5 TRBV7-9 - TGTGCCAGCAGCGGGGCGGGACTAGCGGGAGCGTCGGTCGAGACCCAGTACTTC CASSGAGLAGASVETQYF
TRBD2 TRBJ2-7 TRBV4-2 - TGTGCCAGCAGCCAAGAAGGTAGCGGGATTTCCTACGAGCAGTACTTC CASSQEGSGISYEQYF